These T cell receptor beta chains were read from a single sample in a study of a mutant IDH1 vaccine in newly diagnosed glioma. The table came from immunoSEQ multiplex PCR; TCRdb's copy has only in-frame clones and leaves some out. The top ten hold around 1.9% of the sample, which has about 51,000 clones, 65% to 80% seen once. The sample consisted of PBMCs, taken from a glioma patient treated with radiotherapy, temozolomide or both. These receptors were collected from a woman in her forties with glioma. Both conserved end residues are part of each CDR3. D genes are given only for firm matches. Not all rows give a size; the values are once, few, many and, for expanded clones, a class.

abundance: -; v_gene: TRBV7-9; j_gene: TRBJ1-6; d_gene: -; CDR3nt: TGTGCCAGCAGCTTGGGAGGGAAGAATTCACCCCTCCACTTT; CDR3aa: CASSLGGKNSPLHF
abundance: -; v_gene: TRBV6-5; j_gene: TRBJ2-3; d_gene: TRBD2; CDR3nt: TGTGCCAGCAGTTTTAGGACTAGCGGGGGTGTAGATACGCAGTATTTT; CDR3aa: CASSFRTSGGVDTQYF
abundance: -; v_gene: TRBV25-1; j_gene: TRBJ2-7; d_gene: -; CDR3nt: TGTGCCAGCAGTGAAACGGGGACGTACGAGCAGTACTTC; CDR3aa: CASSETGTYEQYF
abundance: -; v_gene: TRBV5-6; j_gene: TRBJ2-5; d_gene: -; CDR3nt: TGTGCCAGCAGCCGTACAGGTAGAGAGACCCAGTACTTC; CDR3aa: CASSRTGRETQYF
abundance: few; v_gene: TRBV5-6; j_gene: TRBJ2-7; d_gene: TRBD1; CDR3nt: TGTGCCAGCAGCTTGGCCAGACAGGGCGCCCACGAGCAGTACTTC; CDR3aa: CASSLARQGAHEQYF
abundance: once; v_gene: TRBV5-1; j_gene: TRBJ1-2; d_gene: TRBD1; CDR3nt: TGCGCCAGCAGCTTGGTACAGGGGGAAGGCTACACCTTC; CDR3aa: CASSLVQGEGYTF
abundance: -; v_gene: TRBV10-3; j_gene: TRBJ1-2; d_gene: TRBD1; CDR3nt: TGTGCCATCAGTGACAGGGGGCTGGGTGGCTACACCTTC; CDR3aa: CAISDRGLGGYTF
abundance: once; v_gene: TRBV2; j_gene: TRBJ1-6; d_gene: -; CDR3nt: TGTGCCAGCAAGACTCAGGGAACTTTTAATTCACCCCTCCACTTT; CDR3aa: CASKTQGTFNSPLHF
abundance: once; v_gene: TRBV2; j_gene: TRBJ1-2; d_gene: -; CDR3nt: TGTGCCAGCAGTGTCGGCAGGGCCGGGGACTATGGCTACACCTTC; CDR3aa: CASSVGRAGDYGYTF
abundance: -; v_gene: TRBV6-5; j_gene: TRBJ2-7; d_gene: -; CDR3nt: TGTGCCAGCAGACCCGGGTCCTCCAGCGAGCAGTACTTC; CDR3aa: CASRPGSSSEQYF
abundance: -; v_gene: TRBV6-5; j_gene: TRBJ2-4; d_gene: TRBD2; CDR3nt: TGTGCCAGCAGTAAGGGGTCTAGCGGGGGATTTCAGTACTTC; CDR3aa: CASSKGSSGGFQYF
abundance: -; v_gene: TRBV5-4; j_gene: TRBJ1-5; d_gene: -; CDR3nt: TGTGCCAGCAGCTTGTCGGGGGGGAAGCCCCAGCATTTT; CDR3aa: CASSLSGGKPQHF
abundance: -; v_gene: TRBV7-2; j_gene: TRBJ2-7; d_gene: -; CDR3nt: TGTGCCAGCACCGAGGGGGGGAAAGAATACGAGCAGTACTTC; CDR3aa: CASTEGGKEYEQYF
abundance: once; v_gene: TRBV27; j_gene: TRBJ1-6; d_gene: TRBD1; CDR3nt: TGTGCCAGTTCCAACCTAGGAGGGGGCGACAATTCACCCCTCCACTTT; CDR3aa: CASSNLGGGDNSPLHF
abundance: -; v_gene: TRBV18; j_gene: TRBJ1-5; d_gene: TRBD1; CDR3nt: TGTGCCAGCTCACAACTTTCCGGGACAGGGCACAATCAGCCCCAGCATTTT; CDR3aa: CASSQLSGTGHNQPQHF
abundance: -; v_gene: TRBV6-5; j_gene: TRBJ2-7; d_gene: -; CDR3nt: TGTGCCAGCAGTTACCTTATAGGGGAACGGTACGAGCAGTACTTC; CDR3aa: CASSYLIGERYEQYF
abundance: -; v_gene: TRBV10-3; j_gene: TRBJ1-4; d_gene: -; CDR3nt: TGTGCCATCAGTGCAAAAACAGGAAATGAAAAACTGTTTTTT; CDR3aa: CAISAKTGNEKLFF
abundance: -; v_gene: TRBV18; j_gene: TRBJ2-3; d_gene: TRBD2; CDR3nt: TGTGCCAGCCGACTAGCGGGAGACACAGATACGCAGTATTTT; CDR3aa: CASRLAGDTDTQYF
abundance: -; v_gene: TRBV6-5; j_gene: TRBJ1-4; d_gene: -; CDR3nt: TGTGCCAGCAGAACTCAGGGGTGGAATGAAAAACTGTTTTTT; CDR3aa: CASRTQGWNEKLFF
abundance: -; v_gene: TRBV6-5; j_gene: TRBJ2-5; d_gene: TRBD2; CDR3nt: TGTGCCAGCAGTTATTCTACTAGCGGTGTACAAGAGACCCAGTACTTC; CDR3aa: CASSYSTSGVQETQYF
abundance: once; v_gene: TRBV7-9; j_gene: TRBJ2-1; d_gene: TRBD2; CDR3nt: TGTGCCAGCAGCCACACCGGGACTAGCGGGGGTGGCGAGCAGTTCTTC; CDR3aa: CASSHTGTSGGGEQFF
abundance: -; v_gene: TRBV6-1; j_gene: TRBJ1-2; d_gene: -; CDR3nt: TGTGCCAGCACCGGGGGGCGCGGCGATGGCTACACCTTC; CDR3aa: CASTGGRGDGYTF
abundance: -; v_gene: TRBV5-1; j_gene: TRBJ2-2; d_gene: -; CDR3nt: TGCGCCAGCAGCTTGGGCCGTGGCACCGGGGAGCTGTTTTTT; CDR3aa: CASSLGRGTGELFF
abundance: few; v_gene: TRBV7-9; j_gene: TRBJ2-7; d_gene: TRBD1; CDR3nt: TGTGCCAGCAGCAGCGGGGACAGGGTCCGGTCGGACTTC; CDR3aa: CASSSGDRVRSDF
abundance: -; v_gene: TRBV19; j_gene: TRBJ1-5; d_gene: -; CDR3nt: TGTGCCAGTAAGGGGAGGGGAGGGACTCAGCCCCAGCATTTT; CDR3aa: CASKGRGGTQPQHF
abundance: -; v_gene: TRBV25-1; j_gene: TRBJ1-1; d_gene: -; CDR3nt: TGTGCCAGCAGTGGTCGTGAGGGCTTTGGGACTGAAGCTTTCTTT; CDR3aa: CASSGREGFGTEAFF